This T cell receptor beta chain was captured by sequencing in a study of T cell responses to AZD1222 COVID-19 vaccine. As for this clone: Its antigen is unidentified.

TCRdb's copy holds only in-frame clones and misses some; the assay was immunoSEQ multiplex PCR. The table shows tens of thousands of clones, with 80% to 95% occurring only once. General study points: Nearly half of spike-specific TCRs reportedly target unmutated variant regions. Seropositive AZD1222 recipients at baseline numbered only five or six.

The TCR was taken from an adult who received the AZD1222 COVID-19 vaccine. Sequenced material: peripheral blood, taken 28 days after the second AZD1222 dose.

The CDR3 DNA reads TGTGCCAGCAGCCTCCGTCGGGGGACTGAAGCTTTCTTT. Protein sequence: CASSLRRGTEAFF. The chain links TRBV7-2 to TRBJ1-1, with D possibly being TRBD1 (5 bases). Trimming left V 5 bases short and J 5 bases short, with 12 bases between. There are 13 residues in the CDR3. Germline V gives CDR1 SGHTA, CDR2 FQGNSA.